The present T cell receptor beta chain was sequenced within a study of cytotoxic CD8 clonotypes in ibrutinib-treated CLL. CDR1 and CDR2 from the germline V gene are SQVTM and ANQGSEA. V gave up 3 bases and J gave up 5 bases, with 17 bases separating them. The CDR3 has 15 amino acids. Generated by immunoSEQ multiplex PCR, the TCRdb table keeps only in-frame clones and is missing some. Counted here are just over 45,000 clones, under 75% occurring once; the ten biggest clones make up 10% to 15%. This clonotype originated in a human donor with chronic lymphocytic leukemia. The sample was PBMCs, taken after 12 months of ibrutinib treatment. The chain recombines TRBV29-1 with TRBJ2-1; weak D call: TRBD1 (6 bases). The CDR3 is CSVEGTGNTNNEQFF. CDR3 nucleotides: TGCAGCGTTGAGGGCACAGGGAACACCAACAATGAGCAGTTCTTC.